The sequence of this TCR beta chain was determined in a study of cytomegalovirus exposure and HLA in healthy donors. The PCR employed 60 Vbeta primers together with 13 Jbeta primers. Clones were sequenced by immunoSEQ multiplex PCR, and TCRdb holds only the in-frame ones, with some missing. The data hold roughly 150,000 clones, with around 77% observed a single time. Regarding this clone: The antigen remains undetermined.

Overall study results and limits: In a later analysis, HLA-C alleles had the fewest associated TCRs, DRB1 alleles the most. TCR beta V- and J-gene trimming, according to a later analysis, was linked to a missense DCLRE1C variant. In presence/absence analyses, roughly uniform sequencing depth across donors was assumed. The study reported that TCR beta sequences accurately predicted HLA-A and HLA-B alleles in most subjects.

The ends were cut back, 1 base at V and 4 bases at J, with 16 bases in the middle. The germline gives CDR1 GTSNPN, CDR2 SVGIG (reference sequence). The CDR3 is 15 residues long. This chain connects TRBV30 to TRBJ1-2; D is uncertain. The sample comprised PBMCs. The receptor was isolated from a man aged 35-49 years in good health and CMV-seronegative. The CDR3 loop is CAWSGYTGRGYGYTF. In DNA form, the CDR3 reads TGTGCCTGGAGTGGATACACCGGCCGGGGCTATGGCTACACCTTC.